Listed below are T cell receptor beta chains from one sample, sequenced in a study of T cell changes during pregnancy in multiple sclerosis. Assay: immunoSEQ multiplex PCR; the TCRdb copy retains only in-frame clones and omits some. The sample carries approximately 60,000 clones, roughly 94% recorded once. Sample: CD4+ T cells from peripheral blood mononuclear cells, taken in the second trimester of pregnancy. The receptor set was obtained from a female donor with multiple sclerosis, enrolled in a pregnancy study. Both conserved end residues are part of each CDR3. The D gene is left open where the match is weak. Some rows mark clone size as missing; the rest say once, few, many or name a class of expanded clone.

v_call,clone_size,j_call,d_call,cdr3_nt,cdr3_aa
TRBV4-1,few,TRBJ1-2,TRBD1,TGCGCCAGCAGCCAAGCCCCGGGACAGATATATGGCTACACCTTC,CASSQAPGQIYGYTF
TRBV30,NA,TRBJ2-5,TRBD2,TGTGCCTGGACTCGGCTGTTAGCGGGAGAGACCCAGTACTTC,CAWTRLLAGETQYF
TRBV30,NA,TRBJ2-1,NA,TGTGCCTGGAGTGCCCCTAGCGTGAATGAGCAGTTCTTC,CAWSAPSVNEQFF
TRBV7-9,NA,TRBJ2-7,NA,TGTGCCAGCAGCTTAGCGCCTCTAGGCCGCCACGAGCAGTACTTC,CASSLAPLGRHEQYF
TRBV6-1,NA,TRBJ2-7,NA,TGTGCCAGCAGTGAACTCCCGGGAATCCAGTACTTC,CASSELPGIQYF
TRBV2,NA,TRBJ2-3,NA,TGTGCCAGCACGGGGGGCCTCACAGATACGCAGTATTTT,CASTGGLTDTQYF
TRBV30,NA,TRBJ2-7,TRBD1,TGTGCCTGGAGTGTACAGGGGTACGAGCAGTACTTC,CAWSVQGYEQYF
TRBV27,NA,TRBJ2-3,NA,TGTGCCAGCAAACGGACGGGATCAGCAGATACGCAGTATTTT,CASKRTGSADTQYF
TRBV7-2,NA,TRBJ2-7,NA,TGTGCCAGCAGCTTCGGCAGGGCCTCCTACGAGCAGTACTTC,CASSFGRASYEQYF
TRBV5-1,NA,TRBJ2-7,NA,TGCGCCAGCAGCTCGACCGGACAGAGGACCTACGAGCAGTACTTC,CASSSTGQRTYEQYF
TRBV19,once,TRBJ2-2,NA,TGTGCCAGTAGTGCCTCCGGCCCTAGTCCGAACACCGGGGAGCTGTTTTTT,CASSASGPSPNTGELFF
TRBV30,NA,TRBJ2-5,TRBD2,TGTGCCTGGAGTGTTCTCGGTGCTAGCGGGGGGTCATGGGCCCAGTACTTC,CAWSVLGASGGSWAQYF
TRBV28,NA,TRBJ2-7,NA,TGTGCCAGCATGGGAAGGGAGTCAAGCTACGAGCAGTACTTC,CASMGRESSYEQYF
TRBV2,once,TRBJ2-5,NA,TGTGCCAGCAGTGCCAGTCCTTCGGGGGAGACCCAGTACTTC,CASSASPSGETQYF
TRBV28,NA,TRBJ1-5,NA,TGTGCCAGCAGTTTCCATTCGGCCGGAGATCAGCCCCAGCATTTT,CASSFHSAGDQPQHF
TRBV10-2,few,TRBJ1-5,TRBD1,TGCGCCAGCAGTGCCACAGGGGGCTCGGATCAGCCCCAGCATTTT,CASSATGGSDQPQHF
TRBV30,NA,TRBJ2-7,NA,TGTGCCTGGAGTGTACGAGGGACCTACGAGCAGTACTTC,CAWSVRGTYEQYF
TRBV5-1,NA,TRBJ1-6,NA,TGCGCCAGCAGCTTACAGCCGGGATATAATTCACCCCTCCACTTT,CASSLQPGYNSPLHF
TRBV18,NA,TRBJ2-2,NA,TGTGCCAGCTCACCAATAGGTTACAGGGTGAACACCGGGGAGCTGTTTTTT,CASSPIGYRVNTGELFF
TRBV5-1,NA,TRBJ2-5,NA,TGCGCCAGCAGCCTACAGGGTGCCCAAGAGACCCAGTACTTC,CASSLQGAQETQYF
TRBV6-5,NA,TRBJ2-5,NA,TGTGCCAGCAGTTACGGCACAGCCCAAGAGACCCAGTACTTC,CASSYGTAQETQYF
TRBV19,NA,TRBJ1-5,TRBD1,TGTGCCAGTAAGCGACAGGGATCCTATAGCAATCAGCCCCAGCATTTT,CASKRQGSYSNQPQHF
TRBV6-1,NA,TRBJ1-1,TRBD1,TGTGCCAGCAGTCTGGACAGGGGATTGTACACTGAAGCTTTCTTT,CASSLDRGLYTEAFF
TRBV7-9,NA,TRBJ2-2,TRBD2,TGTGCCAGCAGCACCCGGACTAGTATGATCGCGGAGCTGTTTTTT,CASSTRTSMIAELFF
TRBV5-5,NA,TRBJ1-1,TRBD1,TGTGCCAGCAGGCGCAAAGTGGGTCAGGGGGCAGAAACTGAAGCTTTCTTT,CASRRKVGQGAETEAFF
TRBV9,NA,TRBJ1-6,NA,TGTGCCAGCAGCGTAGCTACGGGGGGAGGGGATTCACCCCTCCACTTT,CASSVATGGGDSPLHF
TRBV6-5,once,TRBJ2-7,TRBD2,TGTGCCAGCAGTTACCTAGCGGGAGTATCTGAGCAGTACTTC,CASSYLAGVSEQYF
TRBV19,once,TRBJ1-5,TRBD1,TGTGCCACAGGGGGAGGTGACAAGCAGCCCCAGCATTTT,CATGGGDKQPQHF
TRBV7-9,NA,TRBJ1-1,TRBD1,TGTGCCAGCAGCTCAACTCACCTGCGACGGACAGGGCCAAACACTGAAGCTTTCTTT,CASSSTHLRRTGPNTEAFF
TRBV7-3,NA,TRBJ2-1,TRBD2,TGTGCCAGCAGCTACTTAGCGGGATCCTACAATGAGCAGTTCTTC,CASSYLAGSYNEQFF
TRBV5-1,NA,TRBJ1-1,NA,TGCGCCAGCAGCCCAGCTTTAGCAGACACTGAAGCTTTCTTT,CASSPALADTEAFF
TRBV7-2,NA,TRBJ2-7,TRBD2,TGTGCCAGCAGCTTAGCTCGCGCGGGGGATGACTACGAGCAGTACTTC,CASSLARAGDDYEQYF
TRBV6-1,NA,TRBJ2-5,TRBD2,TGTGCCAGCAGTGGAGGACTAGCGGGAGGATTAGAGACCCAGTACTTC,CASSGGLAGGLETQYF
TRBV30,NA,TRBJ1-3,NA,TGTGCCTGGAGTGTGAAGGTGGGGCTCGGAAACACCATATATTTT,CAWSVKVGLGNTIYF
TRBV6-5,NA,TRBJ1-3,NA,TGTGCCAGCAGGCCGACAGGAGGTGGAAACACCATATATTTT,CASRPTGGGNTIYF
TRBV25-1,few,TRBJ2-7,TRBD1,TGTGCCAGCAGTCCGGGAAACAGGGGTGTCTACGAGCAGTACTTC,CASSPGNRGVYEQYF
TRBV18,NA,TRBJ2-7,TRBD1,TGTGCCAGCTCGCGGGACAGGGCCTACGAGCAGTACTTC,CASSRDRAYEQYF
TRBV25-1,NA,TRBJ2-5,NA,TGTGCCAGCAGTGACGAAGGGGCCGCGTGGGAGACCCAGTACTTC,CASSDEGAAWETQYF
TRBV2,NA,TRBJ1-6,NA,TGTGCCAGCAGTGAGGACACCCCCCCCTATAATTCACCCCTCCACTTT,CASSEDTPPYNSPLHF
TRBV25-1,NA,TRBJ1-1,NA,TGTGCCAGCAGTGGTCTCCGTAGGACAAACAACTTGAACACTGAAGCTTTCTTT,CASSGLRRTNNLNTEAFF
TRBV7-8,NA,TRBJ1-2,NA,TGTGCCAGCAGCTTAGGGGAGGTCGGCTACACCTTC,CASSLGEVGYTF